This T cell receptor (beta chain) originates from a study of post-analysis software for immune sequencing data. Each TCR beta cDNA library carried unique molecular identifiers. Each sample of about 0.95 to 11 million input T cells yielded about 500,000 cDNA molecules, so each molecule approximated one T cell. TCRdb re-called the PCR reads through MiXCR, storing one row per CDR3 protein. Found here are hundreds of thousands of distinct CDR3 sequences, less than 45% of them singletons; the top ten hold 9.5% to 13%. Remarks on this clonotype: Its matching antigen is unknown.

Findings and limits, study-wide: When the samples were clustered directly with F measure, those that had been prepared in the same batch showed strong co-clustering. There was significantly lower normalized Chao1 diversity in multiple sclerosis patients than in controls.

This TCR was sampled from a girl aged 5-17 years with multiple sclerosis. The source material was blood.

CDR3 sequence reads: CASSLGSSGMGNEQFF. The CDR3 nucleotides read TGCGCCAGCAGCTTGGGTTCTAGCGGGATGGGGAATGAGCAGTTCTTC. The chain joins TRBV5-1 to TRBJ2-1; 9 nucleotides match TRBD2. Germline trimming cut 0 bases from V and 7 bases from J; bases unmatched to any gene: 8. The CDR3 covers 16 residues. The germline gives CDR1 SGHRS, CDR2 YFSETQ.